Listed below are T cell receptor beta chains from one sample, sequenced in a study of blood T cell repertoires in COVID-19. Assay used: immunoSEQ multiplex PCR; TCRdb lists only in-frame clones, some missing. The sample comprises around 160,000 clones, 88% of which are singletons, and 1.2% rests with the top ten. The sample comprised PBMCs or T cells enriched from blood (not recorded which). The receptor source for this set is a woman aged 30 to 39 with acute COVID-19. Each CDR3 is given with its conserved first and last residue. A D gene is named only where the DNA matches it firmly. Clone size is not always given. Where it is, it says once, few, many or a class for expanded clones.

TRBV12-3/TRBV12-4	-	TRBJ2-1	-	CASSRGMEQFF	TGTGCCAGCAGTCGAGGGATGGAGCAGTTCTTC
TRBV25-1	-	TRBJ2-1	TRBD1	CASSAGQGAYNEQFF	TGTGCCAGCAGTGCAGGACAGGGGGCCTACAATGAGCAGTTCTTC
TRBV27	once	TRBJ2-1	-	CASSFLLVPPHNEQFF	TGTGCCAGCAGTTTCCTACTAGTACCCCCGCACAATGAGCAGTTCTTC
TRBV19	once	TRBJ1-1	-	CASSIDFPSLGRLNTEAFF	TGTGCCAGTAGTATAGATTTCCCCAGTTTAGGGAGACTGAACACTGAAGCTTTCTTT
TRBV28	few	TRBJ2-2	TRBD1	CASRRTGTGELFF	TGTGCCAGCAGACGGACAGGGACCGGGGAGCTGTTTTTT
TRBV7-8	-	TRBJ1-1	TRBD1	CASSLNRGMGNEAFF	TGTGCCAGCAGCCTGAACAGGGGAATGGGTAATGAAGCTTTCTTT
TRBV3-1/TRBV3-2	-	TRBJ2-3	-	CASSQVAGAGTDTQYF	TGTGCCAGCAGCCAAGTGGCGGGGGCTGGCACAGATACGCAGTATTTT
TRBV27	-	TRBJ1-1	-	CASSLRGKGDTEAFF	TGTGCCAGCAGTTTACGGGGCAAGGGGGACACTGAAGCTTTCTTT
TRBV5-1	-	TRBJ2-3	TRBD2	CASSLGLAGGQGDTQYF	TGCGCCAGCAGCTTGGGGCTAGCGGGAGGGCAAGGAGATACGCAGTATTTT
TRBV5-4	-	TRBJ2-7	-	CASRRGGGPATYEQYF	TGTGCCAGCAGAAGAGGGGGAGGGCCCGCGACCTACGAGCAGTACTTC
TRBV10-1	-	TRBJ2-7	TRBD2	CASSESSGGPPRCEQYF	TGCGCCAGCAGTGAGTCTTCGGGAGGGCCCCCCAGATGTGAGCAGTACTTC
TRBV10-3	-	TRBJ1-6	TRBD1	CASGDSGGWSLHF	TGTGCCAGCGGGGACTCAGGGGGCTGGTCCCTCCACTTT
TRBV6-5	-	TRBJ1-3	-	CASSYSRTSGNTIYF	TGTGCCAGCAGTTACTCCCGGACTTCTGGAAACACCATATATTTT
TRBV9	-	TRBJ1-1	-	CASSVGNFREANTEAFF	TGTGCCAGCAGCGTAGGGAATTTCAGGGAGGCGAACACTGAAGCTTTCTTT
TRBV5-1	-	TRBJ1-2	-	CASSLGPVYGYTF	TGCGCCAGCAGCTTGGGGCCTGTCTATGGCTACACCTTC
TRBV27	-	TRBJ2-7	TRBD2	CASSFGAGGPAPYEQYF	TGTGCCAGCAGTTTCGGGGCGGGAGGGCCGGCACCCTACGAGCAGTACTTC
TRBV5-1	once	TRBJ1-4	TRBD1	CASSTGQGGTTNEKLFF	TGCGCCAGCAGCACCGGACAGGGCGGGACAACTAATGAAAAACTGTTTTTT